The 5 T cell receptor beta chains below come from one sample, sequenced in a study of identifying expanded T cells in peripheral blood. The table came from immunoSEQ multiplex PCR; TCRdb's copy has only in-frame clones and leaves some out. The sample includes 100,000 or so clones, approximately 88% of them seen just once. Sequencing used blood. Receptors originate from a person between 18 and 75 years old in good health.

CDR3 amino acids: CASSLRQREETQYF. CDR3 nucleotide sequence: TGTGCCAGTAGTCTCCGACAGCGGGAAGAGACCCAGTACTTC. The chain has TRBV19 and TRBJ2-5, with D possibly TRBD2 on 6 matching bases. The CDR3 runs to 14 residues. The V gene's germline CDR1 is LNHDA and CDR2 SQIVND (reference sequence). V lost 5 bases, J lost 3 bases, and 13 bases lay in between. Based on the CDR3 plus reference TRBV19 and TRBJ2-5, the full variable domain is DGGITQSPKYLFRKEGQNVTLSCEQNLNHDAMYWYRQDPGQGLRLIYYSQIVNDFQKGDIAEGYSVSREKKESFPLTVTSAQKNPTAFYLCASSLRQREETQYFGPGTRLLVL.

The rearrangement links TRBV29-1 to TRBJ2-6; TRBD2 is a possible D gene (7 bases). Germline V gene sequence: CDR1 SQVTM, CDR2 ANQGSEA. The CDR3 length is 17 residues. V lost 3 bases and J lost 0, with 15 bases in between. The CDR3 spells CSVEGGGTDSGANVLTF. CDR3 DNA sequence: TGCAGCGTTGAGGGAGGGGGGACCGACTCTGGGGCCAACGTCCTGACTTTC.

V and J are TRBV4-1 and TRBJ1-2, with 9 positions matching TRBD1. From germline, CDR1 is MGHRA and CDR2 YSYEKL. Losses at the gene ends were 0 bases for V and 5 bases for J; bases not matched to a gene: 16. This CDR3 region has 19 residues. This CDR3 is CASSQDPGGQGRRPYGYTF. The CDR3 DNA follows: TGCGCCAGCAGCCAAGATCCCGGGGGACAGGGCCGCCGACCTTATGGCTACACCTTC.

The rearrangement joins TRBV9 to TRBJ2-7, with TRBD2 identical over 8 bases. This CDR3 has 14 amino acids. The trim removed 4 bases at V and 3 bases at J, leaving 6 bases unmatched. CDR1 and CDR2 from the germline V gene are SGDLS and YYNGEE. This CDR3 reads CASSMGLGIYEQYF. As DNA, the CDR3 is TGTGCCAGCAGCATGGGACTAGGCATCTACGAGCAGTACTTC.

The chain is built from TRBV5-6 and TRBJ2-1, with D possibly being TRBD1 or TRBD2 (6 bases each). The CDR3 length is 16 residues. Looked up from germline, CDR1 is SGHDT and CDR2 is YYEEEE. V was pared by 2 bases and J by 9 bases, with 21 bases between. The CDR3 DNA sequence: TGTGCCAGCAGCTTTGGGTTAGGGGGGACCGGGCGTGAGCAGTTCTTC. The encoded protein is CASSFGLGGTGREQFF.